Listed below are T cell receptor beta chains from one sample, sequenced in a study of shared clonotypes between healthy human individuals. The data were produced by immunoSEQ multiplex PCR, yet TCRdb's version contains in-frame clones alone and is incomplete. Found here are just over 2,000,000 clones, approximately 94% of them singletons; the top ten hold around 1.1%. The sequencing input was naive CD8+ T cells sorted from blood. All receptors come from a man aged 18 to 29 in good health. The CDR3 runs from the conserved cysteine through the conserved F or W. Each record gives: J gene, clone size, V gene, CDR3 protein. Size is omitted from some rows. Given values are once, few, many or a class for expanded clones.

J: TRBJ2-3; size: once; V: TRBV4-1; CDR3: CASSVTSGRVNTQYF
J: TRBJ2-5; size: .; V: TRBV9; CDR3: CASSVEEQPREETQYF
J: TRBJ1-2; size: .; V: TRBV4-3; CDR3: CASSQDTGEDDGYTF
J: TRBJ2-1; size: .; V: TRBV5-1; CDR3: CASSSTGGLFSYNEQFF
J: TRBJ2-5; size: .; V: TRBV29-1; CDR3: CSVEPREQMTQETQYF
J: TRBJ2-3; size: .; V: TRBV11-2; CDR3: CASSFWGPDTQYF
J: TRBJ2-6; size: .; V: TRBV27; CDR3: CASGQGLSGANVLTF
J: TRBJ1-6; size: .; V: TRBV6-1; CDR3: CASSEIIGDYNSPLHF
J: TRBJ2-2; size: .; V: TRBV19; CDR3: CATDRGDGELFF
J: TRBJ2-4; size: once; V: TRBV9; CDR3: CASSADSLDRQGGIQYF
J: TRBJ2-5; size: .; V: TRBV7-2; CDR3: CASSSSLLRETQYF
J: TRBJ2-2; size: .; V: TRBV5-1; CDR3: CASRTGNTGELFF
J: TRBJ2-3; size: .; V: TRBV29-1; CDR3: CSVDRVTSTDTQYF
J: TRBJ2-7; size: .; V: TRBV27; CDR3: CASSLRGDEQYF
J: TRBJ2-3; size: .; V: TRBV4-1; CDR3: CASSQEPPRGTDTQYF
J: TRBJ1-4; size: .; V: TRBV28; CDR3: CASSLSPATNEKLFF
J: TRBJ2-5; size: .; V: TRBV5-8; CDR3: CASSLDRRGETQYF
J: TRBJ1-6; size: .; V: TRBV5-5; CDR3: CASSIGGVSPLHF
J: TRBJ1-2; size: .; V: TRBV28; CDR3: CASSFGEGYYGYTF
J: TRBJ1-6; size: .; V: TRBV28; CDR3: CASSSESSYNSPLHF
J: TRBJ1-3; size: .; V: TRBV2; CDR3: CASRGDFNTGNTIYF
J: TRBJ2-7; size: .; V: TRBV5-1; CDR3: CASSPPITGTSLNEQYF
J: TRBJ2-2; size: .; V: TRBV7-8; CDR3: CASSLIVDSNTGELFF
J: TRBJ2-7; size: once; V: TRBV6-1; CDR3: CASSEAGAGQGAYEQYF
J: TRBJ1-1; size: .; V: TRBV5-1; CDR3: CASRLGDTEAFF
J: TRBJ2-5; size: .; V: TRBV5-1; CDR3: CASSLVAGRVEQETQYF
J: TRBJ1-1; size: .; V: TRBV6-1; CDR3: CASNDGVMNTEAFF
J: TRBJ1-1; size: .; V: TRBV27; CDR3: CASSLFPRADRFF
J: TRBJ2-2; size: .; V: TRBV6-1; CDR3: CASSEEWGTGELFF
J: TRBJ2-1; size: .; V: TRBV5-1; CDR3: CASSVALSPYNEQFF
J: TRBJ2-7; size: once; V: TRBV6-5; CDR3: CASSYSQYRPGEEQYF
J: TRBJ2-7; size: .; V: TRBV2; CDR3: CASRKTSGRDGYEQYF
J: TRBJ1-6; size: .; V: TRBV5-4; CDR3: CASSLNGNSPLHF
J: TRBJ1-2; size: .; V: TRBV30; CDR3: CARRQKANYGYTF
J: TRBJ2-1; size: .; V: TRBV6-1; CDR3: CASALGTVQDEQFF
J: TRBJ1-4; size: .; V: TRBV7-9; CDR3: CASSPPRDRFREKLFF
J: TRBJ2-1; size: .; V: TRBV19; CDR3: CASSWLADYNEQFF
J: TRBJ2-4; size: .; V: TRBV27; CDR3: CASSPGQGLAKNIQYF
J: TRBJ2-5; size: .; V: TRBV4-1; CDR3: CASSPTSVGETQYF
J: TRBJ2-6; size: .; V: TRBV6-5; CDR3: CASSTAFWANVLTF
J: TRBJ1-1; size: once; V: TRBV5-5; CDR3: CASSLDRATEAFF
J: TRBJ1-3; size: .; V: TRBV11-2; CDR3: CASSWGGLNTIYF
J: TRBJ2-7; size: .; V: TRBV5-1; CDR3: CACSEVGLGGYEQYF
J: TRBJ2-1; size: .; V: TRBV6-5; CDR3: CASSYSAYNEQFF
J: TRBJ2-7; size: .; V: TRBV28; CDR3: CASSLGTSVTYEQYF
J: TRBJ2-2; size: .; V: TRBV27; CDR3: CASSLLVRGFTGELFF